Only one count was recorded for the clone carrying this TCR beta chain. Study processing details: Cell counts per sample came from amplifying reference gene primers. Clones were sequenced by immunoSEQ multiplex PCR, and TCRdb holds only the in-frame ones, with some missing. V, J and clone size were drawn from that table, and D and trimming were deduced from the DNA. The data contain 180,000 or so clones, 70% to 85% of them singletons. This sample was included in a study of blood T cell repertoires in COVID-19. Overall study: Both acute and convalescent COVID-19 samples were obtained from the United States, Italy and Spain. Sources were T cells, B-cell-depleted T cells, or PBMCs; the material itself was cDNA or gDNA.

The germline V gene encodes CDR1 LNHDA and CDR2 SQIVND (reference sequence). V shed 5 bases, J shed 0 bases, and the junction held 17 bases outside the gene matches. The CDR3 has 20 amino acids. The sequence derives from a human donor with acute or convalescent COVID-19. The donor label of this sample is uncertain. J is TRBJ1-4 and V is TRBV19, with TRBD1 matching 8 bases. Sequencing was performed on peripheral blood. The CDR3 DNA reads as TGTGCCAGTAGTGCTGCCCCTCCCGGGACAGGTTTTGCAACTAATGAAAAACTGTTTTTT. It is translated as CASSAAPPGTGFATNEKLFF.